The T cell receptor (beta chain) described here comes from a study of blood T cell repertoires in COVID-19. Whole-study context: The study drew acute and convalescent COVID-19 samples from the United States, Italy and Spain.

Original methodology: Amplification of reference gene primers provided the estimated nucleated cell counts. Measured with immunoSEQ multiplex PCR; TCRdb has only the in-frame clones, and not every one. The V and J calls and clone size come from that table; D and trimming were worked out from the DNA. The table shows about 190,000 clones, with 75% to 90% occurring only once. Per germline, CDR1 WNHNN and CDR2 SYGVQD (reference sequence). This CDR3 is built from 14 residues. Trimming left V 9 bases short and J 6 bases short, with 15 bases between. Specimen: peripheral blood. The rearrangement uses TRBV10-1 and TRBJ1-6; maybe TRBD1 (6 bases). This sequence was found in a woman in her forties with acute or convalescent COVID-19. The CDR3 DNA reads as TGCGCCAGAACCGGGACAAGCTTTAATTCACCCCTCCACTTT. This gives the protein CARTGTSFNSPLHF.